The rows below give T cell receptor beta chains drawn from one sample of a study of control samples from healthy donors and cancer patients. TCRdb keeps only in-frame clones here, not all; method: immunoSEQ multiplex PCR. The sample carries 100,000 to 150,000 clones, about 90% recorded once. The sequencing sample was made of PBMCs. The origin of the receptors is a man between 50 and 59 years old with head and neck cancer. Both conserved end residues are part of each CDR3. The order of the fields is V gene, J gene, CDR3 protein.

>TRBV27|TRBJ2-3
CASSFQDLRNTQYF
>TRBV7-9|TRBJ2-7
CASSVGQGYEQYF
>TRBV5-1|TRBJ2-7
CASSPGLGGLPSSYEQYF
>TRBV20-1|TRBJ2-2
CSASPGQSPTGELFF
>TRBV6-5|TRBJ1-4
CASSSYSPYEKLFF
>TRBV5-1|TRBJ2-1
CASSPGAGQRNEQFF
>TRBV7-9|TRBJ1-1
CASSFGQGNTEAFF
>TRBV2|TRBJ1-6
CASSLRDGNSPLHF
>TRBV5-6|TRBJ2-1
CASSGSGTDNEQFF
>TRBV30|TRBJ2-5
CAWRDTGDPYF
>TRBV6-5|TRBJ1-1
CASSYGDRDTEAFF
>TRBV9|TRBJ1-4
CASGGDGSEKLFF
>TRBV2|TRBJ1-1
CASSRGGDAFF
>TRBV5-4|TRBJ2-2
CASSLDYQNTGELFF
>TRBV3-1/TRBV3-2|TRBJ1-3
CASSHVPPGLGSGNTIYF
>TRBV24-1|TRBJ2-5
CATSDWTSRETQYF
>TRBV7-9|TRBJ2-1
CASSFTSGSSSEQFF
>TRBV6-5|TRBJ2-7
CASRKRVGSSYEQYF
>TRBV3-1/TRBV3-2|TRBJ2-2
CASSQRGLGDTGELFF
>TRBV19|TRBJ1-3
CASSISGQQAGNTIYF
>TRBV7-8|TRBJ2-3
CASSLAGGEVYASTDTQYF
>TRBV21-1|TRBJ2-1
CASSTRAGAYNEQFF
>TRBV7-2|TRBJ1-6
CASSPGQRFALSPLHF
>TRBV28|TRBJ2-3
CASSLSRGRLDTQYF
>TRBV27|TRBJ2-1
CASSSGTSSWEQFF
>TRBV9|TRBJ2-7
CASSPPSNGEQYF
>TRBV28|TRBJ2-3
CASSLGRGSSTDTQYF
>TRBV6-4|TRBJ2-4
CASSEHPLQGIQYF
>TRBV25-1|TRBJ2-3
CASSGASGRASDTQYF
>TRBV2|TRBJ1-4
CASGEEKLFF
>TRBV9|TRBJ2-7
CASSVGREAYEQYF
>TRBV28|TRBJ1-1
CASSPILSGATEAFF
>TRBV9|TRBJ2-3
CASSAMGERLAGGPDTQYF
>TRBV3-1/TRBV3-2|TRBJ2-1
CASSYRSAAPGNEQFF
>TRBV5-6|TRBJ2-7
CASSYRDRGYSYEQYF
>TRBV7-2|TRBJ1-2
CASSLGDRNYGYTF
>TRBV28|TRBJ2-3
CASRLAGGPTQYF
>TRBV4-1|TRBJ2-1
CASSPTGYNEQFF
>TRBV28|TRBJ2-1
CASSEWAGQFF
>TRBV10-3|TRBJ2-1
CASRRDEQFF
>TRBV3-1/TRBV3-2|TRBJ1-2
CASSQRGYGYTF
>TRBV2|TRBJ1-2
CASSRDPPIGYTF
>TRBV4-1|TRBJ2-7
CASSQGPSGRAYEQYF
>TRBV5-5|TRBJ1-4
CASSLAITIGEKLFF
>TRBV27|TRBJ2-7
CASSTRRQVSEQYF
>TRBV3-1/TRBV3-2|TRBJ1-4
CASSRGVRLFF